The 7 T cell receptor beta chains below were found in one sample sequenced in a study of blood T cells in healthy people across ages (dated by TCRdb to the mid-2010s). Library creation used 5' RACE. The sequencer listed for this sample is Illumina HiSeq 2500. The second PCR ran for about 7 to 11 cycles and used a J-beta primer mix along with a sample-barcoded 5' primer. TCRdb trimmed public reads at Q25 via fastp, called clones via MiXCR and kept in-frame beta chains. Records with the same CDR3 protein are collapsed into one entry carrying the most frequent genes and DNA. The sample table lists 600,000 to 800,000 distinct CDR3 sequences, around 21% of them with a count of one. Approximately 3.7% of the sample goes to the ten largest clones. The source material was blood. The receptor set was obtained from a man between 65 and 80 years old in good health.

This clonotype was detected only a few times. V and J are TRBV3-1 and TRBJ2-1; D perhaps matches TRBD1 (6 bases). V dropped 2 bases and J dropped 5 bases, with 13 bases sitting between them. This CDR3 is built from 15 residues. Germline lookup yields CDR1 LGHDT and CDR2 YNNKEL (reference sequence). This CDR3 is CASSQLGAANNEQFF. The CDR3 nucleotides read TGTGCCAGCAGCCAACTGGGGGCGGCTAACAATGAGCAGTTCTTC.

This clonotype was counted between two and nine times. The chain combines TRBV7-2 with TRBJ2-4, with a weak D call TRBD2 (6 bases). V lost 5 bases, J lost 9 bases, and 17 bases lay in between. Germline CDR1 is SGHTA and CDR2 is FQGNSA. The CDR3 is made up of 14 amino acids. The CDR3 region has the DNA TGTGCCAGCAGCCCAACCACTAGCTCCGGCATTCAGTACTTC. Translation: CASSPTTSSGIQYF.

This clonotype has a handful of counts. An end of the junction does not agree with germline; a read error may underlie this. The chain employs TRBV5-5 and TRBJ2-5, with 9 bases lining up with TRBD2. The J call may be faulty, since TRBJ2-7 better matches the DNA end. There are 15 residues in the CDR3. Germline values: CDR1 SGHKS, CDR2 YYEKEE (reference sequence). CDR3 in DNA: TGTGCCGGCAGCTTGGGGCTAGCGGGACAGAGCGAGCAGTACTTC. This sequence encodes CAGSLGLAGQSEQYF.

There are many counts of this clonotype. This sequence joins TRBV5-1 and TRBJ2-4; 8 bases line up with TRBD1. The CDR3 is made up of 14 amino acids. Germline V gene sequence: CDR1 SGHRS, CDR2 YFSETQ. After removal of 3 bases from V and 6 bases from J, the junction contained 5 bases not matched to a gene. The CDR3 nucleotides read TGCGCCAGCAGCTCCACCGGACAGGGAAACATTCAGTACTTC. Translated: CASSSTGQGNIQYF.

The chain uses TRBV12-3 or TRBV12-4 and TRBJ2-5; 8 bases are shared with TRBD1. The CDR3 is 15 amino acids. V was clipped by 2 bases and J by 2 bases; unmatched bases: 4. This CDR3 reads CASSLSGTGQETQYF. For the CDR3, the DNA is TGTGCCAGCAGTTTATCGGGGACAGGACAAGAGACCCAGTACTTC.

V and J are TRBV5-1 and TRBJ2-1, with D unresolved. Germline V gene data show CDR1 as SGHRS and CDR2 as YFSETQ. The CDR3 contains 16 residues. Trimming cost V 0 bases and J 7 bases, with 17 bases left between them. CDR3 sequence reads: CASSLEGILVSNEQFF. For the CDR3, the DNA is TGCGCCAGCAGCTTGGAGGGCATCCTAGTGTCTAATGAGCAGTTCTTC.

This clonotype has only a few counts. The CDR3 does not end in the conserved phenylalanine or tryptophan, so this is likely a read error. The chain uses TRBV3-1 and TRBJ2-5; the match to TRBD2 covers 12 bases. The DNA end is more similar to TRBJ2-7, so the J call may be wrong. The CDR3 totals 17 residues. Germline V gives CDR1 LGHDT, CDR2 YNNKEL (reference sequence). CDR3 residues: CASSQGGLAGNSYEQYL. DNA of the CDR3: TGTGCCAGCAGCCAAGGAGGACTAGCGGGAAACTCCTACGAGCAGTACCTC.